These 26 T cell receptor beta chains share one sample of origin, sequenced in a study of T cell repertoires in cytomegalovirus infection. From the reads, TCRdb called clonotypes with MiXCR, one entry per CDR3 protein. The table records fewer than 250,000 distinct CDR3 sequences, 10% to 15% of them present only once. Sequenced input: PBMCs. The source of these receptors is a human donor in good health (CMV status not recorded). Some clones in this sample may be carry-over from other donors' samples.

In this sample, this clonotype turned up many times. The junction departs from germline at one end; a sequencing error may be responsible. This rearrangement joins TRBV12-3 or TRBV12-4 to TRBJ2-7; 7 bases match TRBD2. This CDR3 is built from 11 residues. Here the CDR3 reads CASSIAGEQYF. CDR3 sequence (DNA): TGTGCCAGCAGTATAGCGGGCGAGCAGTACTTC.

This clonotype was observed many times. The V and J genes are TRBV7-2 and TRBJ2-5, with D possibly matching TRBD2 (5 bases). CDR3 length: 14 amino acids. CDR1 SGHTA and CDR2 FQGNSA come from the germline V gene. The V end was cut by 7 bases, the J end by 4 bases, with 16 bases between. For the CDR3, the DNA is TGTGCCAGCACCCGAAACTTAGGGAGAGAGACCCAGTACTTC. Translation gives CASTRNLGRETQYF.

The chain links TRBV5-5 to TRBJ2-5, with D unclear. Trimming cost V 5 bases and J 2 bases, with 13 bases left between them. There are 14 residues in the CDR3. Germline V lookup: CDR1 SGHKS, CDR2 YYEKEE (reference sequence). The CDR3 DNA reads as TGTGCCAGCAGTTCTCTCTCCTCGCAAGAGACCCAGTACTTC. Protein product: CASSSLSSQETQYF. The full variable domain, completed using reference TRBV5-5 and TRBJ2-5, is DAGVTQSPTHLIKTRGQQVTLRCSPISGHKSVSWYQQVLGQGPQFIFQYYEKEERGRGNFPDRFSARQFPNYSSELNVNALLLGDSALYLCASSSLSSQETQYFGPGTRLLVL.

This clonotype came up many times. The chain employs TRBV7-2 and TRBJ1-5, with D maybe TRBD1 (5 bases). The CDR3 sequence is 13 residues long. Deletions cut 5 bases from V and 4 bases from J, with 9 bases between. Looked up from germline, CDR1 is SGHTA and CDR2 is FQGNSA. The CDR3 nucleotides are TGTGCCAGCAGCGACGACAGTAATCAGCCCCAGCATTTT. Its protein is CASSDDSNQPQHF.

The chain combines TRBV12-3 or TRBV12-4 with TRBJ1-1; D not resolved. The V end lost 9 bases, the J end lost 0 bases, and 11 bases lay between the germline ends. The CDR3 is 13 amino acids. CDR3 amino acids: CASTASMNTEAFF. The CDR3 DNA follows: TGTGCCAGTACAGCCTCCATGAACACTGAAGCTTTCTTT.

This clonotype was seen many times. The chain employs TRBV7-2 and TRBJ2-5; D unclear. Trimming left V 4 bases short and J 0 bases short, with 9 bases between. CDR1 and CDR2 (germline): SGHTA, FQGNSA. The CDR3 consists of 14 residues. This chain's CDR3 is CASSYSSHQETQYF. Here the CDR3 DNA reads TGTGCCAGCAGCTATAGCTCGCACCAAGAGACCCAGTACTTC.

This clonotype was recorded only once. This chain links TRBV29-1 with TRBJ1-6; D is ambiguous. CDR3 length equals 13 residues. Trimming pared 2 bases from V and 10 bases from J, leaving 12 bases between. Germline loops: CDR1 SQVTM, CDR2 ANQGSEA. In DNA form, the CDR3 reads TGCAGCGTTGAATCCAGTCCCGGGTCACCCCTCCACTTT. It specifies CSVESSPGSPLHF.

This clonotype was seen at least ten times. The chain joins TRBV2 to TRBJ1-5, with D maybe TRBD1 (5 bases). The CDR3 has 12 amino acids. Trimming took 7 bases from V and 5 from J, leaving 9 bases between them. Germline values: CDR1 SNHLY, CDR2 FYNNEI. The CDR3: CASKEGDQPQHF. In DNA form, the CDR3 reads TGTGCCAGCAAGGAAGGGGATCAGCCCCAGCATTTT.

The chain couples TRBV20-1 to TRBJ1-1; D ambiguous. Trimming cost V 0 bases and J 8 bases, with 7 bases left between them. The CDR3 has 11 residues. Germline-derived CDR1 and CDR2 are DFQATT and SNEGSKA (reference sequence). The CDR3 nucleotides read TGCAGTGCTAGAGAAGTATGGGAAGCTTTCTTT. Protein: CSAREVWEAFF.

DNA for the CDR3: TGTGCCAGCAGCCCATGGGGGACAGGGGGCCTCGAGCAGTACTTC. Translation: CASSPWGTGGLEQYF. The V gene is TRBV3-1, the J gene TRBJ2-7; 12 bases are shared with TRBD1. The CDR3 sequence is 15 residues long. After removal of 4 bases from V and 6 bases from J, the junction contained 7 bases not matched to a gene. The germline V gene has CDR1 LGHDT and CDR2 YNNKEL (reference sequence).

This clonotype was seen ten or more times. CDR3 sequence (DNA): TGCGCCAGCAGCTTGGGGGACAGGGTACTTGAGACCCAGTACTTC. Its protein product is CASSLGDRVLETQYF. The V call is TRBV5-1, the J call TRBJ2-5; 9 nucleotides match TRBD1. The ends lost 0 bases at V and 5 bases at J; junction bases unmatched: 5. This CDR3 is built from 15 residues. Germline V CDR1 and CDR2: SGHRS, YFSETQ.

This clonotype was counted many times. The chain joins TRBV7-2 to TRBJ1-2; D may be TRBD1 (5 bases). CDR1 and CDR2 from the germline V gene are SGHTA and FQGNSA. The germline V and J ends were trimmed by 4 bases and 4 bases, with 13 bases remaining between them. The CDR3 is 14 residues long. DNA of the CDR3: TGTGCCAGCAGCTACGACAGCCCTTCCTATGGCTACACCTTC. Translated, it gives CASSYDSPSYGYTF. The variable domain in full, with the rest retrieved from reference TRBV7-2 and TRBJ1-2, is GAGVSQSPSNKVTEKGKDVELRCDPISGHTALYWYRQSLGQGLEFLIYFQGNSAPDKSGLPSDRFSAERTGGSVSTLTIQRTQQEDSAVYLCASSYDSPSYGYTFGSGTRLTVV.

The rearrangement joins TRBV7-7 to TRBJ2-1; D ambiguous. V shed 5 bases and J shed 6 bases, with 11 bases lying between them. The CDR3 extends over 13 amino acids. Germline V gene data show CDR1 as SSHAT and CDR2 as FNYEAQ (reference sequence). The CDR3 protein is CASSRSPGNEQFF. The CDR3 DNA sequence: TGTGCCAGCAGCCGATCCCCAGGCAATGAGCAGTTCTTC.

CDR3 nucleotides: TGTGCCAGCAGCTTCGGGATACAAAATAATTCACCCCTCCACTTT. It is translated as CASSFGIQNNSPLHF. The rearrangement links TRBV7-9 to TRBJ1-6, with D unclear. Germline CDR1 reads SEHNR; CDR2 reads FQNEAQ (reference sequence). The CDR3 has 15 amino acids. The V gene lost 3 bases and the J gene lost 5 bases, with 11 bases spanning the gap.

The chain has TRBV7-3 and TRBJ1-5, with a possible D match to TRBD1 (5 bases). CDR3 length: 21 residues. Germline CDR1 and CDR2: SGHTA and FQGTGA. V lost 5 bases to trimming and J lost 0 bases, with 29 bases between them. CDR3 nucleotides: TGTGCCAGCAGCCCCACCAAGGGACTGGGTAGGAATGGCTATAGCAATCAGCCCCAGCATTTT. It yields the protein CASSPTKGLGRNGYSNQPQHF.

This clonotype was seen ten or more times. The CDR3 protein is CASSLGGNYEQYF. In DNA form, the CDR3 reads TGTGCCAGCAGCTTAGGGGGGAACTACGAGCAGTACTTC. This chain connects TRBV7-2 to TRBJ2-7; either TRBD1 or TRBD2 may fit D (5 bases each). V was cut by 1 base and J by 3 bases, with 7 bases left in between. The CDR3 length is 13 residues. Germline V gene data show CDR1 as SGHTA and CDR2 as FQGNSA.

This clonotype was detected ten times or more. V and J are TRBV12-3 or TRBV12-4 and TRBJ2-7; 8 positions match TRBD1. The V segment lost 7 bases and the J segment 2 bases; nucleotides outside the gene matches: 10. The CDR3 extends over 15 amino acids. The CDR3 DNA follows: TGTGCCAGCACCCTCGGGCCACAGGGGGCCTACGAGCAGTACTTC. Protein sequence: CASTLGPQGAYEQYF.

Ten or more counts support this clonotype. The chain links TRBV7-6 to TRBJ1-3; D gene uncertain. Germline loops: CDR1 SGHVS, CDR2 FNYEAQ. The V and J ends lost 1 base and 4 bases respectively, with 11 bases between them. The CDR3 totals 15 residues. The CDR3: CASSLESGGGNTIYF. The CDR3 coding sequence is TGTGCCAGCAGCTTAGAGTCAGGAGGAGGAAACACCATATATTTT.

The rearrangement uses TRBV11-3 and TRBJ2-1; D ambiguous. The V end lost 5 bases, the J end lost 0 bases, and 11 bases lay between the germline ends. Germline V lookup: CDR1 SGHNT, CDR2 YENEEA. The CDR3 length is 15 residues. The CDR3 here is CASSQTGSSYNEQFF. The CDR3 DNA reads as TGTGCCAGCAGCCAGACTGGAAGCTCCTACAATGAGCAGTTCTTC.

This clonotype showed up just a few times. J is TRBJ2-1 and V is TRBV19, with TRBD2 matching 7 bases. The V gene end was trimmed by 8 bases and the J gene end by 0 bases; junction bases not matched to a gene: 7. In germline, CDR1 is LNHDA, CDR2 SQIVND (reference sequence). The CDR3 contains 15 residues. Here the CDR3 reads CASSSGLSSYNEQFF. CDR3 coding DNA: TGTGCCAGTTCTAGCGGCTTAAGCTCCTACAATGAGCAGTTCTTC.

There are many counts of this clonotype. The chain employs TRBV7-2 and TRBJ2-7; no definite D call. The CDR3 consists of 13 residues. V was clipped by 5 bases and J by 2 bases, with 10 bases between them. The germline V gene encodes CDR1 SGHTA and CDR2 FQGNSA. The CDR3 here is CASSPLITYEQYF. CDR3 nucleotide sequence: TGTGCCAGCAGCCCACTGATTACCTACGAGCAGTACTTC. The full variable domain, completed using reference TRBV7-2 and TRBJ2-7, is GAGVSQSPSNKVTEKGKDVELRCDPISGHTALYWYRQSLGQGLEFLIYFQGNSAPDKSGLPSDRFSAERTGGSVSTLTIQRTQQEDSAVYLCASSPLITYEQYFGPGTRLTVT.

There are many counts of this clonotype. The chain joins TRBV6-2 or TRBV6-3 to TRBJ1-1, with D possibly being TRBD1 (5 bases). Germline CDR1 MNHEY, CDR2 SVGEGT. The CDR3 sequence is 13 residues long. V dropped 4 bases and J dropped 4 bases, with 10 bases sitting between them. Here the CDR3 DNA reads TGTGCCAGCAGTTCCGGGGCGGGCACTGAAGCTTTCTTT. Translated: CASSSGAGTEAFF.

This clonotype has a handful of counts. This chain uses TRBV5-4 with TRBJ2-2; D remains ambiguous. This CDR3 is 15 amino acids long. Per germline, CDR1 SGHNT and CDR2 YYREEE (reference sequence). V shed 3 bases and J shed 1 base, with 10 bases lying between them. The DNA of the CDR3 is TGTGCCAGCAGCTCGGCCACAGTGAACACCGGGGAGCTGTTTTTT. Translation gives CASSSATVNTGELFF.

There are a few counts of this clonotype. V usage is TRBV15 and J usage is TRBJ2-3; perhaps D is TRBD1 or TRBD2 (6 bases each). This CDR3 has 19 amino acids. V shed 2 bases and J shed 5 bases, with 26 bases lying between them. Germline values: CDR1 LNHNV, CDR2 YYDKDF (reference sequence). The CDR3 reads CATSRPGGGRGAGGDTQYF. CDR3 sequence (DNA): TGTGCCACCAGCAGACCTGGGGGCGGAAGGGGGGCGGGCGGAGATACGCAGTATTTT.

The J gene is TRBJ2-7, the V gene TRBV7-6, with 12 bases aligning to TRBD2. Germline CDR1 reads SGHVS; CDR2 reads FNYEAQ. V lost 4 bases and J lost 0; bases outside the gene matches: 7. The CDR3 extends over 17 amino acids. CDR3 in amino acids: CASSYGLAGQSSYEQYF. The CDR3 DNA is TGTGCCAGCAGCTACGGACTAGCGGGGCAAAGCTCCTACGAGCAGTACTTC.

Here the CDR3 DNA reads TGCAGCGTTGGAAGTAGTTGGCAGTCCACAGATACGCAGTATTTT. Translated, it gives CSVGSSWQSTDTQYF. J is TRBJ2-3 and V is TRBV29-1; D call uncertain. This CDR3 comprises 15 residues. The germline V gene has CDR1 SQVTM and CDR2 ANQGSEA. Trimming removed 4 bases from V and 2 bases from J, with 16 bases in between.